This T cell receptor beta chain was captured in a study of blood T cells in healthy people across ages. Germline-derived CDR1 and CDR2 are SEHNR and FQNEAQ (reference sequence). There are 17 residues in the CDR3. Trimming left V 4 bases short and J 1 base short, with 20 bases between. There were at least 6 micrograms of total RNA extracted from every sample. Together with a sample-barcoded 5' primer, a J-beta primer mix was included in a second PCR lasting about 6 to 11 cycles. Via MiXCR, TCRdb re-called the 5' RACE reads, giving one row per CDR3 protein. The sample has around 990,000 distinct CDR3 sequences, around two fifths seen once. This clonotype was observed a few times.

V usage is TRBV7-9 and J usage is TRBJ2-7; D uncertain. The specimen sequenced was blood. This clonotype was obtained from a man in his late teens or twenties in good health. CDR3 sequence: CASSSNNKGGKSYEQYF. CDR3 sequence (DNA): TGTGCCAGCAGCTCGAATAATAAGGGCGGCAAATCCTACGAGCAGTACTTC.